This T cell receptor (beta chain) came from a study of T cells in Graves' hyperthyroidism and ophthalmopathy. Study-wide findings and caveats: Prediction of ophthalmopathy progression came a median 6.5 months pre-onset. Most clonotypes expanded in thyroid above 0.001 were likewise present in blood. Separation of ophthalmopathy from stable hyperthyroidism was achieved by a 13 V-J model.

Regions amplified from RNA transcripts were the TCR beta CDR3 regions. Initially, a first-round RT-PCR of the TCR CDR3 employed the HTBI primer set. Each CDR3 protein gets one entry after TCRdb re-called the multiplex PCR reads with MiXCR. This table holds roughly 740,000 distinct CDR3 sequences, about a sixth found once. Note on this clonotype: The antigen remains unidentified.

The clonotype comes from a man in his late teens or twenties with Graves' hyperthyroidism. Sequencing input: blood.

The CDR3: CATSDPSGKETQYF. The CDR3, as DNA: TGTGCCACCAGTGACCCCAGCGGGAAAGAGACCCAGTACTTC. The V and J genes are TRBV24-1 and TRBJ2-5; 7 bases agree with TRBD2. There are 14 residues in the CDR3. The trim removed 4 bases at V and 3 bases at J, leaving 4 bases unmatched. Looked up from germline, CDR1 is KGHDR and CDR2 is SFDVKD.